What follows are 10 T cell receptor beta chains derived from one specimen sequenced in a study of blood T cell repertoires in COVID-19. The repertoire was sequenced with immunoSEQ multiplex PCR; TCRdb's copy has only in-frame clones and lacks some. This table holds over 100,000 clones, approximately 83% found once. Material for sequencing was peripheral blood. The source is a woman in her 70s with acute or convalescent COVID-19.

This clone came up a few times. The rearrangement links TRBV2 to TRBJ2-7; possible D gene TRBD1, 5 bases. V lost 6 bases and J 7 bases, leaving 16 bases between the germline ends. Per germline, CDR1 SNHLY and CDR2 FYNNEI. The CDR3 has 13 amino acids. CDR3 DNA sequence: TGTGCCAGCAGGTGGAGAGGAACAGGAGAGCAGTACTTC. This translates into CASRWRGTGEQYF.

The rearrangement uses TRBV19 and TRBJ2-7, with D possibly matching TRBD1 (6 bases). The CDR3 is made up of 13 amino acids. Trimming took 6 bases from V and 3 from J, leaving 12 bases between them. Germline V gene sequence: CDR1 LNHDA, CDR2 SQIVND (reference sequence). DNA of the CDR3: TGTGCCAGTAGCAAGCTGGACAGCTACGAGCAGTACTTC. Amino acid sequence: CASSKLDSYEQYF.

The gene calls are TRBV19 and TRBJ1-4; the D gene is possibly TRBD1 (6 bases). V was clipped by 6 bases and J by 3 bases, with 11 bases between them. There are 14 residues in the CDR3. The germline CDR1 and CDR2 sequences are LNHDA and SQIVND (reference sequence). CDR3 in amino acids: CASSLQGPNEKLFF. DNA for the CDR3: TGTGCCAGTAGCCTCCAGGGGCCTAATGAAAAACTGTTTTTT.

The chain recombines TRBV5-6 with TRBJ2-2; TRBD2 matches at 7 bases. Germline V lookup: CDR1 SGHDT, CDR2 YYEEEE. This CDR3 has 16 amino acids. V lost 4 bases to trimming and J lost 3 bases; unmatched junction nucleotides: 9. The CDR3 loop is CASSRVGGSDTGELFF. DNA for the CDR3: TGTGCCAGCAGCCGGGTTGGCGGGAGTGACACCGGGGAGCTGTTTTTT. The complete variable domain, with remaining parts taken from reference TRBV5-6 and TRBJ2-2, reads DAGVTQSPTHLIKTRGQQVTLRCSPKSGHDTVSWYQQALGQGPQFIFQYYEEEERQRGNFPDRFSGHQFPNYSSELNVNALLLGDSALYLCASSRVGGSDTGELFFGEGSRLTVL.

This clone was counted only a few times. The CDR3 here is CASSFEGGMGGYTF. CDR3 nucleotides: TGCGCCAGCAGCTTCGAAGGGGGCATGGGAGGCTACACCTTC. V and J are TRBV5-1 and TRBJ1-2; the match to TRBD1 covers 7 bases. The CDR3 extends over 14 amino acids. Looked up from germline, CDR1 is SGHRS and CDR2 is YFSETQ. Trimming removed 2 bases from V and 8 bases from J; junction bases left unmatched: 9.

The CDR3 coding sequence is TGCGCCAGCAGCCATATCTACGGACTAGCGCCTTCCGAGCAGTACTTC. Protein sequence: CASSHIYGLAPSEQYF. This chain links TRBV4-1 with TRBJ2-7; TRBD2 aligns across 9 bases. In germline, CDR1 is MGHRA, CDR2 YSYEKL. V lost 3 bases, J lost 6 bases, and 12 bases stayed unmatched. The CDR3 sequence is 16 residues long.

This clone was found a few times. The chain employs TRBV19 and TRBJ2-3; 14 positions agree with TRBD2. The CDR3 extends over 17 amino acids. The germline V gene encodes CDR1 LNHDA and CDR2 SQIVND (reference sequence). Trimming removed 8 bases from V and 4 bases from J; junction bases left unmatched: 11. This chain's CDR3 is CASGRLAGGRLADTQYF. CDR3 nucleotide sequence: TGTGCCAGTGGACGACTAGCGGGAGGGCGATTGGCAGATACGCAGTATTTT.

V gene TRBV5-5 combines with J gene TRBJ2-3, with 7 bases lining up with TRBD1. Germline V gene data show CDR1 as SGHKS and CDR2 as YYEKEE (reference sequence). V shed 4 bases, J shed 0 bases, and the junction held 8 bases outside the gene matches. This CDR3 spans 16 amino acids. The CDR3 is CASSRTGDLSTDTQYF. The DNA for the CDR3 is TGTGCCAGCAGCAGAACAGGGGACCTTAGCACAGATACGCAGTATTTT. Based on the CDR3 plus reference TRBV5-5 and TRBJ2-3, the full variable domain is DAGVTQSPTHLIKTRGQQVTLRCSPISGHKSVSWYQQVLGQGPQFIFQYYEKEERGRGNFPDRFSARQFPNYSSELNVNALLLGDSALYLCASSRTGDLSTDTQYFGPGTRLTVL.

This chain uses TRBV5-1 with TRBJ1-5; D is perhaps TRBD1 (5 bases). The CDR3 is 15 amino acids. Per germline, CDR1 SGHRS and CDR2 YFSETQ. With 0 bases removed from V and 4 bases from J, the gap between germline ends came to 11 bases. The CDR3 sequence: CASSLEAGGNQPQHF. The CDR3 bases are TGCGCCAGCAGCTTGGAGGCCGGGGGTAATCAGCCCCAGCATTTT.

The chain combines TRBV2 with TRBJ1-4; 8 positions match TRBD1. V lost 1 base to trimming and J lost 8 bases; unmatched junction nucleotides: 12. The CDR3 sequence is 17 residues long. CDR1 is SNHLY, CDR2 FYNNEI, per germline. The CDR3 reads CASSEGRQGRVGEKLFF. In nucleotides, the CDR3 is TGTGCCAGCAGTGAAGGCCGACAGGGGAGAGTAGGAGAAAAACTGTTTTTT. Filled out from reference TRBV2 and TRBJ1-4, the complete variable domain reads EPEVTQTPSHQVTQMGQEVILRCVPISNHLYFYWYRQILGQKVEFLVSFYNNEISEKSEIFDDQFSVERPDGSNFTLKIRSTKLEDSAMYFCASSEGRQGRVGEKLFFGSGTQLSVL.